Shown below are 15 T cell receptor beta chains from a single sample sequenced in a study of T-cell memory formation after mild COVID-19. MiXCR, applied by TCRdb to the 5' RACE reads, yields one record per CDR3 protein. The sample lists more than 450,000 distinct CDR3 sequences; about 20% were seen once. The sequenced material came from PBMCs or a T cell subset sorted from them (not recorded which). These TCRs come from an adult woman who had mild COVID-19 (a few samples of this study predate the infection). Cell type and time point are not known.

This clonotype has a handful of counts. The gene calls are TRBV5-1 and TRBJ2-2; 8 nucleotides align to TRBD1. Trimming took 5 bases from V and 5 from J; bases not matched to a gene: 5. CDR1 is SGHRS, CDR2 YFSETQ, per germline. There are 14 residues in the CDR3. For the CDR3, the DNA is TGCGCCAGCAGAACAGGGGGTGAGACCGGGGAGCTGTTTTTT. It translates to CASRTGGETGELFF.

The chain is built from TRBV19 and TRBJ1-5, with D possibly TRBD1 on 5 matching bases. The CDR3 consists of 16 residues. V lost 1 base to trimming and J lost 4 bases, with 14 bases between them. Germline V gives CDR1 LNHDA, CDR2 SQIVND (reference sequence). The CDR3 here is CASSIGPGPTNQPQHF. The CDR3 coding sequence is TGTGCCAGTAGTATAGGTCCAGGGCCAACTAATCAGCCCCAGCATTTT.

The CDR3: CSVETSPGTNNEQFF. The CDR3 DNA follows: TGCAGCGTTGAAACGTCACCCGGGACCAACAATGAGCAGTTCTTC. The gene calls are TRBV29-1 and TRBJ2-1; D assignment may be TRBD1 or TRBD2 (5 bases each). Trimming left V 2 bases short and J 5 bases short, with 16 bases between. The CDR3 runs to 15 residues. The germline V gene has CDR1 SQVTM and CDR2 ANQGSEA.

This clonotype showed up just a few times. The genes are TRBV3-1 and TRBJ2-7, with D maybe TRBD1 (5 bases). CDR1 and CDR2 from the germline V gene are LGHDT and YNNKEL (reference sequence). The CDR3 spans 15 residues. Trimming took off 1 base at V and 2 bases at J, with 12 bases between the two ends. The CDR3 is CASSQVAQVTYEQYF. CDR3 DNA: TGTGCCAGCAGCCAAGTTGCACAGGTCACCTACGAGCAGTACTTC.

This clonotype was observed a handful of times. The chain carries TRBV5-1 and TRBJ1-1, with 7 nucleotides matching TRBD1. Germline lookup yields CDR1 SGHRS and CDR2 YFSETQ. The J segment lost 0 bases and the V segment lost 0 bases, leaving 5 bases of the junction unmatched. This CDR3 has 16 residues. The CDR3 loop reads CASSLGDSIMNTEAFF. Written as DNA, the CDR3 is TGCGCCAGCAGCTTGGGGGACAGCATCATGAACACTGAAGCTTTCTTT.

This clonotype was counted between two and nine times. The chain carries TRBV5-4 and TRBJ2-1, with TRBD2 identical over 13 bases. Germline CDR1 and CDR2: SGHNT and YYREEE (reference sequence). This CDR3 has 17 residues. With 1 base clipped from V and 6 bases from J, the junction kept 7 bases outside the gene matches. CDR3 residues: CASSLLALAGGINEQFF. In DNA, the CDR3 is TGTGCCAGCAGCTTGCTCGCACTAGCGGGGGGGATCAATGAGCAGTTCTTC.

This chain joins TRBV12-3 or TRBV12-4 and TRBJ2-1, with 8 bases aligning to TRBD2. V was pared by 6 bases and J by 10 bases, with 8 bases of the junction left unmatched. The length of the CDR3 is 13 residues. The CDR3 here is CASRPGGPQEQFF. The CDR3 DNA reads TGTGCCAGCAGGCCGGGAGGGCCACAAGAGCAGTTCTTC.

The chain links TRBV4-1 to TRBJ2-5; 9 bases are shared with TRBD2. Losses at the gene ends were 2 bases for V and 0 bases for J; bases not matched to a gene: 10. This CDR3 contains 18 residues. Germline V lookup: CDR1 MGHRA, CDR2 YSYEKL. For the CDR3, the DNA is TGCGCCAGCAGCCAAATCCGCGGGGGGGCTACCTACCAAGAGACCCAGTACTTC. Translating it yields CASSQIRGGATYQETQYF.

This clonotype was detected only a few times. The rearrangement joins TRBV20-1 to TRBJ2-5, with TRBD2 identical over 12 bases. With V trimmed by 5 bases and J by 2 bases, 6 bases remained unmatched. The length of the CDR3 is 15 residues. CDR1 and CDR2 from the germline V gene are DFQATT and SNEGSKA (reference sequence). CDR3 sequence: CSAGRLAGDQETQYF. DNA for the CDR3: TGCAGTGCTGGTAGACTAGCGGGAGATCAAGAGACCCAGTACTTC.

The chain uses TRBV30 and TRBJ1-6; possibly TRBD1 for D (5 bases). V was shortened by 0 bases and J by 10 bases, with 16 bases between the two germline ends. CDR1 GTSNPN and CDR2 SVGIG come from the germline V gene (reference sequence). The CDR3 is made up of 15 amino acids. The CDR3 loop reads CAWSVPGQVKSPLHF. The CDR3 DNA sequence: TGTGCCTGGAGTGTACCGGGGCAGGTTAAATCACCCCTCCACTTT.

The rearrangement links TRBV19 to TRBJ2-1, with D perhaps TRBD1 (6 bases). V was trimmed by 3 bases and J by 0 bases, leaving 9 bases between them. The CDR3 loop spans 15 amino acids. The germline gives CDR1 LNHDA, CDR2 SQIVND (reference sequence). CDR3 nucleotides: TGTGCCAGTAGTATTAGAGGGGGCTCCTACAATGAGCAGTTCTTC. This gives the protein CASSIRGGSYNEQFF.

In nucleotides, the CDR3 is TGCGCCAGCAGCTCCGCGGTGGCAGCCAACACAGATACGCAGTATTTT. This codes for CASSSAVAANTDTQYF. The chain recombines TRBV5-1 with TRBJ2-3, with unresolved D. This CDR3 has 16 residues. With 3 bases removed from V and 2 bases from J, the gap between germline ends came to 16 bases. The V gene's germline CDR1 is SGHRS and CDR2 YFSETQ.

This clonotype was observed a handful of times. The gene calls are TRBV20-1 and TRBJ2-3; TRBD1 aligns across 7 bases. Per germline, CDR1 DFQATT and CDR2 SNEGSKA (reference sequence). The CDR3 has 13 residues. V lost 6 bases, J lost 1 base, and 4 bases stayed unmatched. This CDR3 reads CSAQGDRTDTQYF. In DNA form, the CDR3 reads TGCAGTGCCCAGGGGGACCGCACAGATACGCAGTATTTT.

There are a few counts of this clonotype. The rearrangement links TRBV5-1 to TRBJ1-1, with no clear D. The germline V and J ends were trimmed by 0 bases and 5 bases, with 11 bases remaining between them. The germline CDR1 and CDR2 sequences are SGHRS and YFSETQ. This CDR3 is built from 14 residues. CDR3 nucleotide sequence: TGCGCCAGCAGCTTGGTGGGGTCGGGGACTGAAGCTTTCTTT. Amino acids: CASSLVGSGTEAFF. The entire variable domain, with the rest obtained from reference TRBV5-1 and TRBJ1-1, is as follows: KAGVTQTPRYLIKTRGQQVTLSCSPISGHRSVSWYQQTPGQGLQFLFEYFSETQRNKGNFPGRFSGRQFSNSRSEMNVSTLELGDSALYLCASSLVGSGTEAFFGQGTRLTVV.

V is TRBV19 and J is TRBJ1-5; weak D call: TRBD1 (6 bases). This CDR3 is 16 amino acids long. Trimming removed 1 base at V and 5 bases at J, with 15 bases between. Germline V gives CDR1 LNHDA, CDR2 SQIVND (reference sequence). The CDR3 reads CASSIVSGVGDQPQHF. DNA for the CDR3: TGTGCCAGTAGTATAGTCTCAGGGGTCGGCGATCAGCCCCAGCATTTT.